The TCR beta chain under discussion was sequenced for a study of Graves' ophthalmopathy and Graves' hyperthyroidism. TCR beta CDR3 regions were amplified from RNA transcripts. First-round RT-PCR used HTBI primers; second-round multiplex PCR followed. TCRdb analysed the multiplex PCR reads with MiXCR anew, one entry per CDR3 protein. Here the sample spans 300,000 to 500,000 distinct CDR3 sequences, over 15% being singletons. The sample holds a few counts of this clonotype. The ends were cut back, 7 bases at V and 6 bases at J, with 9 bases in the middle. Germline CDR1 is SNHLY and CDR2 is FYNNEI. The CDR3 length is 12 residues.

V gene TRBV2 combines with J gene TRBJ2-2; possibly TRBD1 for D (6 bases). Material: peripheral blood. This clonotype originated in a woman under 30 with stable Graves' hyperthyroidism. The CDR3 coding sequence is TGTGCCAGCACCCAGGGGCCCGGGGAGCTGTTTTTT. This codes for CASTQGPGELFF. The full variable domain, rest sourced from reference TRBV2 and TRBJ2-2, is EPEVTQTPSHQVTQMGQEVILRCVPISNHLYFYWYRQILGQKVEFLVSFYNNEISEKSEIFDDQFSVERPDGSNFTLKIRSTKLEDSAMYFCASTQGPGELFFGEGSRLTVL.